This entry describes one T cell receptor beta chain. This sample stems from a study of cytomegalovirus exposure and HLA in healthy donors. PCR primers comprised 60 Vbeta and 13 Jbeta primers. The data were produced by immunoSEQ multiplex PCR, yet TCRdb's version contains in-frame clones alone and is incomplete. Here the sample spans approximately 170,000 clones, 68% being singletons. V was pared by 5 bases and J by 0 bases, with 23 bases between. Germline CDR1 reads GTSNPN; CDR2 reads SVGIG (reference sequence). The CDR3 extends over 18 amino acids. Sequences were obtained from PBMCs. The TCR originated in a woman aged 40 to 55 in good health and CMV-seropositive. The chain is built from TRBV30 and TRBJ1-3; a possible D gene is TRBD1 (5 bases). For the CDR3, the DNA is TGTGCCTGGCCGAAGGGTCCATCGAAGGACAACTCTGGAAACACCATATATTTT. It translates to CAWPKGPSKDNSGNTIYF.